A single TCR beta chain is shown here with its context. Its antigen target is currently unknown. Base-call qualities are not available, and no considerably larger clone is one nucleotide away. The sample is drawn from a study of OX40 agonist ivuxolimab in advanced cancers. About the full investigation: Ivuxolimab was an agonistic, fully human IgG2 monoclonal antibody directed against OX40 (CD134), a costimulatory receptor. Intravenous ivuxolimab was administered to patients every 2 weeks at six dose levels: 0.01, 0.1, 0.3, 1.5, 3 and 10 mg/kg. Of the roughly 52 dose-escalation patients, hepatocellular carcinoma was present in some 19, melanoma in around 15, renal cell carcinoma in 9 and head and neck cancer in 9. In the dose-escalation cohort, 70% to 90% of patients were male, and the mean age was roughly 56 years with a range of roughly 20 to 80. Prior anti-PD-1, anti-PD-L1 or anti-CTLA-4 therapy was permitted, and checkpoint inhibitors had been received by roughly two fifths of dose-escalation patients. Partial responses occurred in three dose-escalation patients, of whom one had hepatocellular carcinoma and two had cutaneous melanoma. Peripheral TCRbeta sequencing was intended to test whether TCR sequence diversity was altered and clonal T-cell expansion was caused by ivuxolimab. The paper describes the monotherapy dose-escalation part (N ≈ 51 patients) of the phase I trial of ivuxolimab.

Paper-wide results and their limitations: The antigen specificity of the clonally expanded peripheral T cells was not determined. After ivuxolimab, more expanded clones were found on average in CD8+ T cells than in CD4+ T cells. In the 0.1-3.0 mg/kg groups, partial responders were among the patients with the lowest normalized peripheral clonal expansion, particularly in CD8+ T cells. Low levels of normalized T-cell clonal expansion were also seen in some patients who did not respond. Clonal expansion of both CD4+ and CD8+ blood T cells was observed from baseline to week 6 at doses 0.1 to 3.0 mg/kg.

Genomic DNA was extracted from sorted cells for sequencing of the TCRbeta CDR3 region. TCRbeta CDR3 regions were sequenced using the immunoSEQ Assay. This is the immuneACCESS table as TCRdb keeps it, with only in-frame sequences that have V and J called. A part of the clones is gone; compared with another copy, unresolved V genes explain less than half, and the rest is unexplained. In all, the sample holds 30,000 to 35,000 clones, and around 83% of those were seen once. The ten largest account for under 30% of the sample. The trial excluded patients who had a history of autoimmune disease or who were on systemic immunosuppression. In every dose cohort, peripheral blood was drawn for TCR sequencing at baseline, cycle 4 day 1, and cycle 7 day 1. The samples were taken from a phase I, first-in-human, multicenter, open-label dose-escalation trial of ivuxolimab. Adults with locally advanced or metastatic melanoma, renal cell, hepatocellular, or head and neck squamous cell carcinoma were enrolled in the trial. Before TCR sequencing, CD4+ and CD8+ T cells were separately sorted from peripheral blood.

The CDR3 runs 17 residues from the cysteine to the phenylalanine. The retained sequence is limited to the CDR3, 51 bases, with the frame set at the first base. V gives up 2 bases and J gives up 6 bases, and the segment between their germline ends measures 20 bases. CDR1 and CDR2, looked up from the germline V gene (reference sequence), are SGHAT and FQDESV. The sequence came from an adult with an advanced solid tumor such as melanoma, head and neck, liver or kidney cancer. Sequenced material: CD4+ or CD8+ T cells sorted from blood, taken in a trial of the OX40 agonist ivuxolimab. The chain uses TRBV11-1 and TRBJ2-1; tentative D gene TRBD2, with 6 bases matching. This receptor carries the CDR3 CASSLQAARGRVNEQFF. The nucleotide sequence is given as TGTGCCAGCAGCTTACAAGCCGCGCGGGGCCGGGTCAATGAGCAGTTCTTC.